The rows below give T cell receptor beta chains drawn from one sample of a study of cytomegalovirus exposure and HLA in healthy donors. Measured with immunoSEQ multiplex PCR; TCRdb has only the in-frame clones, and not every one. Of about 150,000 clones in the sample, about 80% were seen once. Sequences were obtained from PBMCs. Receptors originate from a man aged 30 to 45 in good health and CMV-seropositive. CDR3s include the opening cysteine and the closing phenylalanine or tryptophan. Each record gives: clone size, J gene, V gene, D gene, CDR3 DNA, CDR3 protein. The D gene is left open where the match is weak. Clone size appears in some rows only: once, few, many, or a class for an expanded clone.

-	TRBJ2-3	TRBV9	TRBD1	TGTGCCAGCAGCTTTTGGGACAGGGGAACAGATACGCAGTATTTT	CASSFWDRGTDTQYF
-	TRBJ2-1	TRBV4-2	TRBD2	TGTGCCAGCAGCCAAGACGGGACTAGTCTTAGGTCGTTCTTC	CASSQDGTSLRSFF
-	TRBJ2-7	TRBV27	TRBD2	TGTGCCAGCAGTAAGACTAGCGCGAACTACGAGCAGTACTTC	CASSKTSANYEQYF
-	TRBJ2-5	TRBV29-1	-	TGCAGCGCCGGGGAGCGACAAGAGACCCAGTACTTC	CSAGERQETQYF
-	TRBJ1-5	TRBV5-1	TRBD1	TGCGCCAGCAGCTTGTCGACAGGGGTTGGGCAGCCCCAGCATTTT	CASSLSTGVGQPQHF
-	TRBJ2-7	TRBV19	TRBD2	TGTGCCAGTAGTCCCCGAGGTAGCGGGAACTCCTACGAGCAGTACTTC	CASSPRGSGNSYEQYF
-	TRBJ2-7	TRBV18	TRBD1	TGTGCCAGCTCACAAGGACAGGGTCCATACGAGCAGTACTTC	CASSQGQGPYEQYF
-	TRBJ2-1	TRBV15	-	TGTGCCACCAGCAGAGATCGGGCAGGGCGGTTCTTC	CATSRDRAGRFF
-	TRBJ2-5	TRBV18	TRBD2	TGTGCCAGCTCACCACTAGCGGGAGAAGGGGAGACCCAGTACTTC	CASSPLAGEGETQYF
-	TRBJ2-7	TRBV19	TRBD1	TGTGCCAGTACCCCGAGGACAGGGGGCTACGAGCAGTACTTC	CASTPRTGGYEQYF
-	TRBJ2-3	TRBV5-6	TRBD1	TGTGCCAGCAGCTTAACATTAATAACCGGGACAGGGTTAACAGATACGCAGTATTTT	CASSLTLITGTGLTDTQYF
-	TRBJ2-5	TRBV2	TRBD2	TGTGCCAGCACCTCGAGACTCAGGGAGGGAGAGACCCAGTACTTC	CASTSRLREGETQYF
few	TRBJ2-1	TRBV4-2	TRBD2	TGTGCCAGCAGCCAAGAACTAACCAGGACTAGCCGCAATGAGCAGTTCTTC	CASSQELTRTSRNEQFF
-	TRBJ2-5	TRBV25-1	TRBD2	TGTGCCAGCAGTGAATCGAATGACCGACTAGCGGGAGTAGAGACCCAGTACTTC	CASSESNDRLAGVETQYF
-	TRBJ2-1	TRBV11-2	-	TGTGCCAGCAGCTTGGTAGATGAGCAGTTCTTC	CASSLVDEQFF
-	TRBJ2-7	TRBV23-1	-	TGCGCCAGCAGTCAAACACGGGGGGCAGTCACGTACGAGCAGTACTTC	CASSQTRGAVTYEQYF
-	TRBJ1-2	TRBV27	TRBD1	TGTGCCAGCAGCAGGGACAGCACTAACTATGGCTACACCTTC	CASSRDSTNYGYTF
-	TRBJ2-3	TRBV7-3	TRBD2	TGTGCCAGCAGCCCATCGACTAGCGGGAGGTCTAATACGCAGTATTTT	CASSPSTSGRSNTQYF
-	TRBJ2-2	TRBV5-1	-	TGCGCCAGCAGCTTGGCAGCAGGGTACTCGGACACCGGGGAGCTGTTTTTT	CASSLAAGYSDTGELFF
-	TRBJ2-7	TRBV19	TRBD2	TGTGCCAGTAGTATACGGGGGGACTACGAGCAGTACTTC	CASSIRGDYEQYF
-	TRBJ2-1	TRBV20-1	-	TGCAGTGCTAGAGCTGACAATGAGCAGTTCTTC	CSARADNEQFF
-	TRBJ2-3	TRBV11-2	-	TGTGCCAGCAGCTTCGCAGATACGCAGTATTTT	CASSFADTQYF
-	TRBJ2-1	TRBV7-3	TRBD2	TGTGCCAGCAGCTTGACTAGCGGGAGGGCCTATGAGCAGTTCTTC	CASSLTSGRAYEQFF
-	TRBJ2-3	TRBV5-1	TRBD2	TGCGCCAGCAGCTACCTAGCGGGAGTGGCAGATACGCAGTATTTT	CASSYLAGVADTQYF
-	TRBJ2-3	TRBV7-3	-	TGTGCCAGCAGCTTAACGAGCGATGATACGCAGTATTTT	CASSLTSDDTQYF
-	TRBJ2-7	TRBV6-6	TRBD2	TGTGCCAGCAGGGCCCAGTCTAGCGGGAGCAACGAGCAGTACTTC	CASRAQSSGSNEQYF
-	TRBJ1-2	TRBV28	TRBD1	TGTGCCAGCACGCCAGCCGGGACAGGGACCTATGGCTACACCTTC	CASTPAGTGTYGYTF
-	TRBJ2-7	TRBV6-5	-	TGTGCCAGCAGTACGAACTCCAGGGTACGTGAGCAGTACTTC	CASSTNSRVREQYF
-	TRBJ2-7	TRBV28	-	TGTGCCAGCAGTTTAGGCTGGGGGGACGAGCAGTACTTC	CASSLGWGDEQYF
once	TRBJ2-1	TRBV5-1	TRBD2	TGCGCCAGCAGCTTGGTTGGCGGGAGGACCTACAATGAGCAGTTCTTC	CASSLVGGRTYNEQFF
few	TRBJ1-5	TRBV27	-	TGTGCCAGCAGCTGGAAGGGGGATAGCAATCAGCCCCAGCATTTT	CASSWKGDSNQPQHF
-	TRBJ2-1	TRBV28	TRBD1	TGTGCCATCTCAACGGACAGGGTAGATGAGCAGTTCTTC	CAISTDRVDEQFF
once	TRBJ2-3	TRBV2	-	TGTGCCAGCAGACCGTTAGCTAGCACAGATACGCAGTATTTT	CASRPLASTDTQYF
once	TRBJ2-1	TRBV4-2	-	TGTGCCAGCAGCCAAGGGGGGACTTTTTACAATGAGCAGTTCTTC	CASSQGGTFYNEQFF
-	TRBJ1-1	TRBV27	-	TGTGCCAGCACTGACTTGAACACTGAAGCTTTCTTT	CASTDLNTEAFF
-	TRBJ2-1	TRBV5-1	-	TGCGCCAGCAGCGGGACTCTACTTGAGCAGTTCTTC	CASSGTLLEQFF
-	TRBJ2-7	TRBV4-1	TRBD2	TGCGCCAGCAGCCCCGGGACTAGTGAATACGAGCAGTACTTC	CASSPGTSEYEQYF
-	TRBJ2-1	TRBV7-2	-	TGTGCCAGCAGCTTCCCGACAGGCGAGCAGTTCTTC	CASSFPTGEQFF
-	TRBJ2-1	TRBV28	TRBD1	TGTGCCAGCAGACTAAGGCCAGGGGGCTCCGGCAATGAGCAGTTCTTC	CASRLRPGGSGNEQFF
-	TRBJ2-3	TRBV19	-	TGTGCCAGTAGTATCGGAGCCCGCACAGATACGCAGTATTTT	CASSIGARTDTQYF
-	TRBJ1-1	TRBV6-1	TRBD1	TGTGCCAGCAGGGAGGACAGGGACACTGAAGCTTTCTTT	CASREDRDTEAFF
-	TRBJ2-3	TRBV2	-	TGTGCCAGCAGTGTGGCGGTTATCACAGATACGCAGTATTTT	CASSVAVITDTQYF
-	TRBJ1-2	TRBV6-5	TRBD1	TGTGCCAGCAGCCGTAAGGACAGGGGAGGCTATGGCTACACCTTC	CASSRKDRGGYGYTF
-	TRBJ2-5	TRBV29-1	-	TGCAGCGTTGTTTTAGGCAGGTCCCAAGAGACCCAGTACTTC	CSVVLGRSQETQYF
few	TRBJ2-2	TRBV19	TRBD1	TGTGCCAGTAGTATAGATCTCAGGGGGTCTGGGGAGCTGTTTTTT	CASSIDLRGSGELFF
-	TRBJ2-7	TRBV9	-	TGTGCCAGCAGCGTAGGGACGGACACCTACGAGCAGTACTTC	CASSVGTDTYEQYF
once	TRBJ2-1	TRBV5-4	-	TGTGCCAGCAGCTTGGCCTTCAGGGAGCAGTTCTTC	CASSLAFREQFF
-	TRBJ2-7	TRBV27	-	TGTGCCAGCGCATTAACGACAGGTTCCTACGAGCAGTACTTC	CASALTTGSYEQYF
-	TRBJ2-7	TRBV28	-	TGTGCCAGCAGTTTAGGACGGGAGACTAGGAACGAGCAGTACTTC	CASSLGRETRNEQYF
few	TRBJ1-2	TRBV19	-	TGTGCCAGTAGTGGACAATTCGGTGGTGGCTACACCTTC	CASSGQFGGGYTF
-	TRBJ2-3	TRBV4-2	-	TGTGCCAGCAGCCGAGGTTTGGCAGATACGCAGTATTTT	CASSRGLADTQYF
-	TRBJ2-4	TRBV27	-	TGTGCCAGCAGTTGGTGGCAGGGGGCCAAAAACATTCAGTACTTC	CASSWWQGAKNIQYF
-	TRBJ2-7	TRBV29-1	-	TGCAGCGTTGTATGGACAGCCGTCCCTACGACCCAGGGCGAGCAGTACTTC	CSVVWTAVPTTQGEQYF
-	TRBJ1-5	TRBV18	-	TGTGCCAGCTCACCAAGCGCGAATCCCAATCAGCCCCAGCATTTT	CASSPSANPNQPQHF
once	TRBJ2-3	TRBV19	TRBD1	TGTGCCACCCGGGACAGACGACTCACAGATACGCAGTATTTT	CATRDRRLTDTQYF
-	TRBJ2-2	TRBV2	-	TGTGCCAGCAGTGATCTAGGAGGGGTGAACACCGGGGAGCTGTTTTTT	CASSDLGGVNTGELFF
-	TRBJ2-7	TRBV4-1	TRBD1	TGCGCCAGCAGCCTTCCCTCCACAGGGGAGCCCTACGAGCAGTACTTC	CASSLPSTGEPYEQYF
-	TRBJ2-2	TRBV7-2	TRBD2	TGTGCCACCCCAGGTAGCCTAGCGGGAAACACCGGGGAGCTGTTTTTT	CATPGSLAGNTGELFF
-	TRBJ2-7	TRBV18	-	TGTGCCAGCTCACCACCGGGCGAGTTCGGAGAGCAGTACTTC	CASSPPGEFGEQYF